The 3 T cell receptor beta chains below all came from one sample that was sequenced in a study of OX40 agonist ivuxolimab in advanced cancers. The protocol was immunoSEQ multiplex PCR, while the TCRdb copy is restricted to in-frame clones and leaves out a portion. The sample has 25,000 to 35,000 clones, about three quarters seen once. The material sequenced was CD4+ or CD8+ T cells sorted from blood, taken in a trial of the OX40 agonist ivuxolimab. The receptors here all came from an adult with an advanced solid tumor such as melanoma, head and neck, liver or kidney cancer.

This clone occurred once. CDR3 DNA: TGTGCCAGCAGCCGAGTGGACAGGGGGAGTAGTAATTCACCCCTCCACTTT. Amino acid sequence: CASSRVDRGSSNSPLHF. This sequence joins TRBV27 and TRBJ1-6, with 10 bases matching TRBD1. In germline, CDR1 is MNHEY, CDR2 SMNVEV (reference sequence). Trimming cost V 6 bases and J 6 bases; bases outside gene matches: 11. The CDR3 loop spans 17 amino acids.

The sample holds one count of this clone. The V gene is TRBV11-1, the J gene TRBJ1-1; TRBD1 is a possible D gene (5 bases). CDR1 is SGHAT, CDR2 FQDESV, per germline (reference sequence). This CDR3 region has 15 residues. Between the trimmed V and J ends, which lost 1 base and 1 base, there was a span of 10 bases. CDR3 bases: TGTGCCAGCAGCTTAGAGGACGGACAGAACACTGAAGCTTTCTTT. This sequence encodes CASSLEDGQNTEAFF.

The rearrangement uses TRBV28 and TRBJ2-3, with TRBD1 matching 7 bases. V lost 10 bases to trimming and J lost 4 bases; unmatched junction nucleotides: 11. Germline V gives CDR1 MDHEN, CDR2 SYDVKM. This CDR3 region has 14 residues. CDR3 in DNA: TGTGCCACGGGACAGACAAGGGGGCCAGATACGCAGTATTTT. It codes for CATGQTRGPDTQYF.